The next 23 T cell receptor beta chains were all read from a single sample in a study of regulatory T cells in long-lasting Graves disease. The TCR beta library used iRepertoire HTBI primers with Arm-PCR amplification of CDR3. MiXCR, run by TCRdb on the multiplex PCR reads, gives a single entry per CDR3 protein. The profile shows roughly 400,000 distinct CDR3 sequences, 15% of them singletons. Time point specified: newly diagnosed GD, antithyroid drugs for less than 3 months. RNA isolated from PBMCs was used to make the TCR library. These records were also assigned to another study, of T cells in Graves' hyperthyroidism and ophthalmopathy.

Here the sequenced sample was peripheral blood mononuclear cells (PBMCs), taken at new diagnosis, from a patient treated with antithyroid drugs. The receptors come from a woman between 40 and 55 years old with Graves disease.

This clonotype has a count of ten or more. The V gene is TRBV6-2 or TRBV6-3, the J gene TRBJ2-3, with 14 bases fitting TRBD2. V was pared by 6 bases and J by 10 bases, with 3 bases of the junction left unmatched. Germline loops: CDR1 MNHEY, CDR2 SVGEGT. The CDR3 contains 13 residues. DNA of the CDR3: TGTGCCAGCAGGGGACTAGCGGGAGTGTCGCAGTATTTT. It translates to CASRGLAGVSQYF.

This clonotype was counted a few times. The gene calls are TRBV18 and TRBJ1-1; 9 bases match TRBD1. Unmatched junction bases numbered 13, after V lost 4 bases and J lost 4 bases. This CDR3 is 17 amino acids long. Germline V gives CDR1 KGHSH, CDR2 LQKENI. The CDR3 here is CASSLGRDRVILTEAFF. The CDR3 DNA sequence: TGTGCCAGCTCACTCGGACGGGACAGGGTAATCCTCACTGAAGCTTTCTTT.

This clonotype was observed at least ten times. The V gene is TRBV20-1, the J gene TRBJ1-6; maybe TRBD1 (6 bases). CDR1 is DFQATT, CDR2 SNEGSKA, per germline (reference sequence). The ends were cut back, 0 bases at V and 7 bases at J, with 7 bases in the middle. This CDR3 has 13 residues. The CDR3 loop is CSARDTGNSPLHF. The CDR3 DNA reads TGCAGTGCTAGAGATACAGGGAATTCACCCCTCCACTTT.

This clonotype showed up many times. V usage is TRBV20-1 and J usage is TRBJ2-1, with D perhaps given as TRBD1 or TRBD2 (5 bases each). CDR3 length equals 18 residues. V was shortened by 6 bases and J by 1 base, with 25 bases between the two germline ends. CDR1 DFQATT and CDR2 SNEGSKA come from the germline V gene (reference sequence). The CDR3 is CSAALLTPLRGSYNEQFF. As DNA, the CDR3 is TGCAGTGCCGCACTACTAACACCGTTGAGGGGTTCCTACAATGAGCAGTTCTTC.

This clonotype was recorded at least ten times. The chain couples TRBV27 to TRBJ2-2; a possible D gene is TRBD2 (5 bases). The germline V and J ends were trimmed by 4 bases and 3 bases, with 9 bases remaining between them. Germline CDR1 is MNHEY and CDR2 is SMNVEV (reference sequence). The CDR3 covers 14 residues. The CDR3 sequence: CASSYVGDTGELFF. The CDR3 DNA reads TGTGCCAGCAGTTATGTGGGAGACACCGGGGAGCTGTTTTTT.

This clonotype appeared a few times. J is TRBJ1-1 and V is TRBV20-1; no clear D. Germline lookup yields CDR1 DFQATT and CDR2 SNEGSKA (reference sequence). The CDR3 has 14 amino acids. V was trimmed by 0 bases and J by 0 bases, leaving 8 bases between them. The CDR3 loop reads CSARDGRMNTEAFF. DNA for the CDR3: TGCAGTGCTAGAGATGGCAGGATGAACACTGAAGCTTTCTTT.

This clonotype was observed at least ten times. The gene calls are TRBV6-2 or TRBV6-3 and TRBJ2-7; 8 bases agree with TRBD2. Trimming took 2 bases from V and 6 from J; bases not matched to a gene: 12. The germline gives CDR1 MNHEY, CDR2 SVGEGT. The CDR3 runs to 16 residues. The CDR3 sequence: CASSYRRTSWDPEQYF. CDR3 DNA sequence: TGTGCCAGCAGTTACCGACGGACTAGCTGGGACCCCGAGCAGTACTTC.

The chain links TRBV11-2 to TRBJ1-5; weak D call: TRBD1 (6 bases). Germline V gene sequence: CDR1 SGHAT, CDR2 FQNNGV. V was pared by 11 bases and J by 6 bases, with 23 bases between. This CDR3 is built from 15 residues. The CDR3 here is CAWSDDEGEGQPQHF. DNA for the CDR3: TGTGCCTGGAGTGACGACGAGGGGGAGGGTCAGCCCCAGCATTTT.

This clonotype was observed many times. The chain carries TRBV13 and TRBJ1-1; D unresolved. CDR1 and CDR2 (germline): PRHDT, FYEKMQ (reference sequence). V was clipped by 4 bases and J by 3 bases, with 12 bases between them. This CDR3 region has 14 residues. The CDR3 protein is CASSSREGDTEAFF. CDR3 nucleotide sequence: TGTGCCAGCAGCTCCCGGGAGGGCGACACTGAAGCTTTCTTT.

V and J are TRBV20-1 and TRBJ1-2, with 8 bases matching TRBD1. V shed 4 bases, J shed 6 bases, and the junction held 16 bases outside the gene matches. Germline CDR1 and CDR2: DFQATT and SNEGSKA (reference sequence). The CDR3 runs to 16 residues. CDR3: CSAKRPAGQVKDGYTF. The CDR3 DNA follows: TGCAGTGCTAAACGGCCGGCGGGACAGGTCAAGGATGGCTACACCTTC.

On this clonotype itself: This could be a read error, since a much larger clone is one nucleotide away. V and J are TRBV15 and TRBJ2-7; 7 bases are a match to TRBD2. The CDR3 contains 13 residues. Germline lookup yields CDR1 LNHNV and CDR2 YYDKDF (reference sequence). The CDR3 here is CVTSSGGLNEQYF. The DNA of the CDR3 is TGTGTCACCAGTTCGGGGGGTTTAAACGAGCAGTACTTC.

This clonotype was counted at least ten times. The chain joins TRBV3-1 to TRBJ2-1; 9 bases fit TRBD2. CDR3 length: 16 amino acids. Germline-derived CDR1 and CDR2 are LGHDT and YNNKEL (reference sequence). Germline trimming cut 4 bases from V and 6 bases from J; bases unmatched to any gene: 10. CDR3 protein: CASSPRATSGTNEQFF. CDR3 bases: TGTGCCAGCAGCCCCCGCGCGACTAGCGGAACCAATGAGCAGTTCTTC.

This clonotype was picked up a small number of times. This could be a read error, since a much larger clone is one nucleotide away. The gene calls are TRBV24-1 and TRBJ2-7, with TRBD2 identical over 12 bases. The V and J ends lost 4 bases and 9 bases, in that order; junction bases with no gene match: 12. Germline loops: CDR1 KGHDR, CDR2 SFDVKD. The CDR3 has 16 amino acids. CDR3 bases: TGTGCCACCAGTGACGAGAGGACTAGCGGGAAGAGCGGGCAGTACTTC. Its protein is CATSDERTSGKSGQYF.

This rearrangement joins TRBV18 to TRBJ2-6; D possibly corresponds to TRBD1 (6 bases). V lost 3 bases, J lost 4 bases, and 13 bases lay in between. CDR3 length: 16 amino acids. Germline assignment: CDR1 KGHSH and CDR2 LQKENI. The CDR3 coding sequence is TGTGCCAGCTCACCGCCTCAGGGGAAAGGGGCCAACGTCCTGACTTTC. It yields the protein CASSPPQGKGANVLTF.

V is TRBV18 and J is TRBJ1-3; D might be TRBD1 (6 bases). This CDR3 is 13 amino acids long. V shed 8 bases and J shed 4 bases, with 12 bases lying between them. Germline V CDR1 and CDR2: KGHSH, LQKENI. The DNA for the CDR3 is TGTGCCAGCCTCGGGGACATAGGAAACACCATATATTTT. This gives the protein CASLGDIGNTIYF.

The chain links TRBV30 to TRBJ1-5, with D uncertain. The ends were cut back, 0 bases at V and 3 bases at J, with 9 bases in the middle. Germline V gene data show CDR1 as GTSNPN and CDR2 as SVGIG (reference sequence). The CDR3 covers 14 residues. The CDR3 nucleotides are TGTGCCTGGAGTGTGATAGGATTCAATCAGCCCCAGCATTTT. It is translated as CAWSVIGFNQPQHF.

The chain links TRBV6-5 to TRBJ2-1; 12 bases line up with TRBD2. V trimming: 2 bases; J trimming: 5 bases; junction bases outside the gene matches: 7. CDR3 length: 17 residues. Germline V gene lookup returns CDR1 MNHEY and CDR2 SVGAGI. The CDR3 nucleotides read TGTGCCAGCAGTTACCGAAGGCGACTAGCGGGAGACAATGAGCAGTTCTTC. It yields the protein CASSYRRRLAGDNEQFF.

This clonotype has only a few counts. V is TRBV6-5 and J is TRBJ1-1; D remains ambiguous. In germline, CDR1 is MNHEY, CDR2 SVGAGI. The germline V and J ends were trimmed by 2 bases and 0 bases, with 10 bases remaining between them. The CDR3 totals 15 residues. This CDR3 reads CASSYPAGLNTEAFF. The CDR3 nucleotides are TGTGCCAGCAGTTACCCGGCAGGATTGAACACTGAAGCTTTCTTT.

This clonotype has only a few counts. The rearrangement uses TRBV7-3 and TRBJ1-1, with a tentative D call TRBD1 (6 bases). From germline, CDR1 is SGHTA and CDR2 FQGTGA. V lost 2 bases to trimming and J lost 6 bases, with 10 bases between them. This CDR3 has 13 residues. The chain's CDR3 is CASSLQQGSEAFF. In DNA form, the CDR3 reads TGTGCCAGCAGCTTACAACAGGGCTCTGAAGCTTTCTTT.

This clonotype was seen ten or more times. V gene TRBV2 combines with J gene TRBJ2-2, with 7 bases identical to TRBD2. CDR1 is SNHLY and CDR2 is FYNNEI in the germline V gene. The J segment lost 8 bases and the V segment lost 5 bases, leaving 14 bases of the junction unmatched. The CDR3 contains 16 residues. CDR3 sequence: CASSPQTVAGVGELFF. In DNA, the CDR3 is TGTGCCAGCAGTCCACAAACGGTGGCGGGGGTGGGGGAGCTGTTTTTT.

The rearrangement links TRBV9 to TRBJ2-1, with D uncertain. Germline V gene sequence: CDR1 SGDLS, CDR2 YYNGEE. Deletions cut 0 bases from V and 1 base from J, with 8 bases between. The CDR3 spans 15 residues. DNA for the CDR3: TGTGCCAGCAGCGTAGGTGGGGATTCCTACAATGAGCAGTTCTTC. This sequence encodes CASSVGGDSYNEQFF.

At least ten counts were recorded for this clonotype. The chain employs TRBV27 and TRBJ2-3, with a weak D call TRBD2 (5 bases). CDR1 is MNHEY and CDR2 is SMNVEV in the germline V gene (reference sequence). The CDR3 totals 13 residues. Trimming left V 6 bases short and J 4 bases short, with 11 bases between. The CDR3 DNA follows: TGTGCCAGCAGACAATCCGGGGCAGATACGCAGTATTTT. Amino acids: CASRQSGADTQYF.

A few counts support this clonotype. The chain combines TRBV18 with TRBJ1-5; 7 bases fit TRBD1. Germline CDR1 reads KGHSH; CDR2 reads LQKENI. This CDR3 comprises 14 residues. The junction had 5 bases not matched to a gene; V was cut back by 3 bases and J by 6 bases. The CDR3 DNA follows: TGTGCCAGCTCACCGAACGACAGGGTTCAGCCCCAGCATTTT. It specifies CASSPNDRVQPQHF.